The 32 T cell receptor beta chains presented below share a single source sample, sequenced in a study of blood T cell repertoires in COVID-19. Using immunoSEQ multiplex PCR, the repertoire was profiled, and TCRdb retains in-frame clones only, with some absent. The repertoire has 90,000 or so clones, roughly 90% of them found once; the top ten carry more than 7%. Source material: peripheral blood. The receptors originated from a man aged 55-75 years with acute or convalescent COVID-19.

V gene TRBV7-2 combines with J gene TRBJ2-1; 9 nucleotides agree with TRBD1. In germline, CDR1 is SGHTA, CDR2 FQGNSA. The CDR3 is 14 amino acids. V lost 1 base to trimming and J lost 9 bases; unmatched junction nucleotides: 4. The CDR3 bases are TGTGCCAGCAGCTTAGTGGGACAGGGAACTGAGCAGTTCTTC. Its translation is CASSLVGQGTEQFF.

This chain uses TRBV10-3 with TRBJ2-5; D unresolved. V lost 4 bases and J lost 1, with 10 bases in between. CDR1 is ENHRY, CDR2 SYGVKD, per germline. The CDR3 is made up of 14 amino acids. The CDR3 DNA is TGTGCCATCAGTGTAGCCAGATCCCAAGAGACCCAGTACTTC. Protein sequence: CAISVARSQETQYF.

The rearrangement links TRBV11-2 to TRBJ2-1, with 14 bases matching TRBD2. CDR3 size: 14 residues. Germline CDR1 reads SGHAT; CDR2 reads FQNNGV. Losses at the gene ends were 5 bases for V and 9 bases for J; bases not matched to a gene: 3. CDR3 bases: TGTGCCAGCAGCGCGACTAGCGGGGGGGCTGAGCAGTTCTTC. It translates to CASSATSGGAEQFF.

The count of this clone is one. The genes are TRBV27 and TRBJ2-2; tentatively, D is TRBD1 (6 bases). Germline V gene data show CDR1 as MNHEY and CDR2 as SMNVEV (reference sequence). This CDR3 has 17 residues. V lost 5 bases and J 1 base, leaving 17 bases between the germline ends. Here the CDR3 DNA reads TGTGCCAGCAGTCCGCCCCTTGTACAGGGGAACACCGGGGAGCTGTTTTTT. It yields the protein CASSPPLVQGNTGELFF.

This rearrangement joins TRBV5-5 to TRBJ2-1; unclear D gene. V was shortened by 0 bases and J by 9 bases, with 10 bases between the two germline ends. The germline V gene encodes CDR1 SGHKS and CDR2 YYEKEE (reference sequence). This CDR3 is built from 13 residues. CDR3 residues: CASSLELFAEQFF. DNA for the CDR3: TGTGCCAGCAGCTTGGAACTTTTCGCTGAGCAGTTCTTC.

This CDR3 is CASSPPWPGGGTDTQYF. In DNA, the CDR3 is TGTGCCAGCAGCCCTCCGTGGCCTGGCGGGGGTACAGATACGCAGTATTTT. V and J are TRBV7-2 and TRBJ2-3, with 7 positions matching TRBD2. Germline assignment: CDR1 SGHTA and CDR2 FQGNSA. The CDR3 consists of 17 residues. The V segment lost 5 bases and the J segment 3 bases; nucleotides outside the gene matches: 14.

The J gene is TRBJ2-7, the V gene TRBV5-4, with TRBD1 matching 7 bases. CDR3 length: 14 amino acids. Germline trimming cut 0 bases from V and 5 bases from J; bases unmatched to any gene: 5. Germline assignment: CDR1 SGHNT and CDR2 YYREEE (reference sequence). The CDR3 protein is CASSLVGGLNEQYF. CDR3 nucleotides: TGTGCCAGCAGCTTGGTAGGGGGCCTCAACGAGCAGTACTTC. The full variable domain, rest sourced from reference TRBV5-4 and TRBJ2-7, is ETGVTQSPTHLIKTRGQQVTLRCSSQSGHNTVSWYQQALGQGPQFIFQYYREEENGRGNFPPRFSGLQFPNYSSELNVNALELDDSALYLCASSLVGGLNEQYFGPGTRLTVT.

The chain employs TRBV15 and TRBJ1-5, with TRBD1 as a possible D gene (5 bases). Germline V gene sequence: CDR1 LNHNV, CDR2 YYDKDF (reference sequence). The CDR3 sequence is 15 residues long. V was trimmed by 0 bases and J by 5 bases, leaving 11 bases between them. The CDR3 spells CATSREPGGHQPQHF. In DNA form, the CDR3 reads TGTGCCACCAGCAGAGAACCGGGGGGACATCAGCCCCAGCATTTT.

In DNA form, the CDR3 reads TGTGCCACCAGCAGTTCCCTCGGGGAAGCGGGATTGTCGGGCCCAAAGAATGAGCAGTTCTTC. Its protein is CATSSSLGEAGLSGPKNEQFF. The chain carries TRBV15 and TRBJ2-1, with 7 bases that match TRBD2. The trim removed 3 bases at V and 7 bases at J, leaving 27 bases unmatched. Germline values: CDR1 LNHNV, CDR2 YYDKDF (reference sequence). There are 21 residues in the CDR3.

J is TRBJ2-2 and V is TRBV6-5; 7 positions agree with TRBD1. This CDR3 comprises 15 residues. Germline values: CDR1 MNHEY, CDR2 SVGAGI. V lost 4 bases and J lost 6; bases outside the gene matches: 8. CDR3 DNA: TGTGCCAGCAGTTGGTCAGGGGGTCACGCCGGGGAGCTGTTTTTT. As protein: CASSWSGGHAGELFF.

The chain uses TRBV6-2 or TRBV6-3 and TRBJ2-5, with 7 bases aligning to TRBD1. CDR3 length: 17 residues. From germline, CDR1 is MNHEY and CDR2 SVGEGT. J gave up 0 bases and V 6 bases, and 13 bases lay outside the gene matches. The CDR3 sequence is CASRPFPDRTYQETQYF. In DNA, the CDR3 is TGTGCCAGCAGGCCTTTTCCGGACAGGACGTACCAAGAGACCCAGTACTTC.

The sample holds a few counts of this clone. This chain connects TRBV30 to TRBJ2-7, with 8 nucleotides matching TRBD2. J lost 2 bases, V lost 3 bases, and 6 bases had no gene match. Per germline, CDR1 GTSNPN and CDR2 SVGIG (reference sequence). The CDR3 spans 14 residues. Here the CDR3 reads CAWRGAGAPYEQYF. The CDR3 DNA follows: TGTGCCTGGAGAGGAGCGGGGGCCCCCTACGAGCAGTACTTC.

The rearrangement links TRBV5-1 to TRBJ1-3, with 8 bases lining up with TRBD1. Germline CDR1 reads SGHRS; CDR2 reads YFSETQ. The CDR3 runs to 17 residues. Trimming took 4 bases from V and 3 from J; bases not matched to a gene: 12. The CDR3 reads CASSPRGQGRGGNTIYF. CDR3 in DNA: TGCGCCAGCAGCCCCCGTGGACAGGGAAGGGGTGGAAACACCATATATTTT. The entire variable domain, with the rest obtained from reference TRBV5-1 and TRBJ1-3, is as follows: KAGVTQTPRYLIKTRGQQVTLSCSPISGHRSVSWYQQTPGQGLQFLFEYFSETQRNKGNFPGRFSGRQFSNSRSEMNVSTLELGDSALYLCASSPRGQGRGGNTIYFGEGSWLTVV.

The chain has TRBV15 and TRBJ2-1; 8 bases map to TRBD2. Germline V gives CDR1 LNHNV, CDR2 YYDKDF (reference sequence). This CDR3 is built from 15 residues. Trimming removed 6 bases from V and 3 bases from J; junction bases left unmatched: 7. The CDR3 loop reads CATSYSGNFYNEQFF. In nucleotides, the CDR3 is TGTGCCACCAGTTATAGCGGGAACTTCTACAATGAGCAGTTCTTC.

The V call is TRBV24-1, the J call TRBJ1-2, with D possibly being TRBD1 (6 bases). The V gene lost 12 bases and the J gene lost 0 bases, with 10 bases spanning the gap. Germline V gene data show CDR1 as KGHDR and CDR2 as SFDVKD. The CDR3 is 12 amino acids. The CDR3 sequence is CAPTGSNYGYTF. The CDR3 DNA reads TGTGCCCCCACAGGGTCTAACTATGGCTACACCTTC.

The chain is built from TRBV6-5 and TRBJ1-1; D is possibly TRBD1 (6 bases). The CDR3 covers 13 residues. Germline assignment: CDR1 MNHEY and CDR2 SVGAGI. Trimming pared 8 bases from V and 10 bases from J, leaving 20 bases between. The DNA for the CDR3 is TGTGCCAGCTGTCCCACCCTCCAGGGGAGAGCTTTCTTT. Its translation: CASCPTLQGRAFF.

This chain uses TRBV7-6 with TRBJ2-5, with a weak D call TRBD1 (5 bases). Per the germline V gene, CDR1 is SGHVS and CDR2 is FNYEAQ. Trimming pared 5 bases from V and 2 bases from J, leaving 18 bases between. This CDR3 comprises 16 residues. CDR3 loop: CASSLGLGIGQETQYF. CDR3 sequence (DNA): TGTGCCAGCAGCCTGGGGCTTGGCATCGGACAAGAGACCCAGTACTTC.

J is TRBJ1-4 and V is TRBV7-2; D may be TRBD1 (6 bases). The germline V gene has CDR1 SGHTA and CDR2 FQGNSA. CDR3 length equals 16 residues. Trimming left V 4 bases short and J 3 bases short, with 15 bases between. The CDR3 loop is CASSSNRGGANEKLFF. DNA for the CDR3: TGTGCCAGCAGCTCCAACAGAGGGGGGGCTAATGAAAAACTGTTTTTT.

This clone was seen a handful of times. The CDR3 nucleotides read TGTGCCAGCAGCCCGACGGAGTATGGCTACACCTTC. Encoded protein: CASSPTEYGYTF. The chain employs TRBV7-2 and TRBJ1-2, with D unresolved. Germline V gives CDR1 SGHTA, CDR2 FQGNSA. V was clipped by 5 bases and J by 5 bases, with 9 bases between them. CDR3 length: 12 residues.

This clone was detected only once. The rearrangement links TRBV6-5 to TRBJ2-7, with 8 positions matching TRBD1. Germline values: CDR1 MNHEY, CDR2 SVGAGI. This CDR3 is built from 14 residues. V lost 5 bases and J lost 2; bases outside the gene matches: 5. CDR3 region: CASSTGQGTYEQYF. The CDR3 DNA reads TGTGCCAGCAGTACCGGACAGGGCACCTACGAGCAGTACTTC.

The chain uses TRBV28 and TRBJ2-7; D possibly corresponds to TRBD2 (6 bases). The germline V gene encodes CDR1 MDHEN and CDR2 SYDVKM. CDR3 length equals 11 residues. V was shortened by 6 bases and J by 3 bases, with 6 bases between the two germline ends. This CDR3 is CASRRGYEQYF. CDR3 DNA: TGTGCCAGCAGGCGGGGCTACGAGCAGTACTTC.

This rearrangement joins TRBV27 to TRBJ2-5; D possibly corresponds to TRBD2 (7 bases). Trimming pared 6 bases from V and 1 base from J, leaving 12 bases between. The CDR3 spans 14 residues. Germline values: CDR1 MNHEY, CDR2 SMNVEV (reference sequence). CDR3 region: CASSLRGAQETQYF. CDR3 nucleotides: TGTGCCAGCAGCCTCCGGGGGGCCCAAGAGACCCAGTACTTC.

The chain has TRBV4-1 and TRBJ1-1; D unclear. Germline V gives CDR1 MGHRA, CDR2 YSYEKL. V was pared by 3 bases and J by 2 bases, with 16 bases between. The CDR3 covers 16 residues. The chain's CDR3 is CASSQEATGVNTEAFF. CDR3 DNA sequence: TGCGCCAGCAGCCAGGAAGCGACGGGTGTAAACACTGAAGCTTTCTTT.

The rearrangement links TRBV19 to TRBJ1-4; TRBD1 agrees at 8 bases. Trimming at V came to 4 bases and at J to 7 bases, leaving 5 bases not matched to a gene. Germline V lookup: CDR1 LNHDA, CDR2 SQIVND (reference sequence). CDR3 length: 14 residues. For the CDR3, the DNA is TGTGCCAGTAGTAACCGGGACAGGTTTGAAAAACTGTTTTTT. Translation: CASSNRDRFEKLFF.

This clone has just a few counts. The CDR3 DNA follows: TGTGCCAGCAGTTACTCCCAGGGAAACCATGGCTACACCTTC. Its protein product is CASSYSQGNHGYTF. This sequence joins TRBV6-2 or TRBV6-3 and TRBJ1-2; perhaps TRBD1 as D (5 bases). Trimming took 0 bases from V and 6 from J, leaving 11 bases between them. CDR1 and CDR2 (germline): MNHEY, SVGEGT. The CDR3 is 14 amino acids.

The CDR3 DNA reads TGTGCCAGCAGCTTATCCGGGACTAGCGGGGGGGCCTACAATGAGCAGTTCTTC. The encoded protein is CASSLSGTSGGAYNEQFF. The chain combines TRBV5-5 with TRBJ2-1; 16 nucleotides align to TRBD2. The germline V gene encodes CDR1 SGHKS and CDR2 YYEKEE (reference sequence). The junction had 4 bases not matched to a gene; V was cut back by 2 bases and J by 2 bases. CDR3 length equals 18 residues.

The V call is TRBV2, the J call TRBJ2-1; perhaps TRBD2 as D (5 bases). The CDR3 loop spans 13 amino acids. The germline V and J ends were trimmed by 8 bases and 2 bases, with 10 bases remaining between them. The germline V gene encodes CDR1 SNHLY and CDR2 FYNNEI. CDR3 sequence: CASVLDTYNEQFF. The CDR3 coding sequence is TGTGCCAGCGTACTAGATACCTACAATGAGCAGTTCTTC.

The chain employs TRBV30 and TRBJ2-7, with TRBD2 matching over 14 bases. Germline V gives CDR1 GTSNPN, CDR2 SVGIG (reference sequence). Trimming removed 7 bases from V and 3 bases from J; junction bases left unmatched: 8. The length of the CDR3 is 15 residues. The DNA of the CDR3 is TGTGCCTACTCCGGGACTAGCGGGAGTGTCTACGAGCAGTACTTC. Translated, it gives CAYSGTSGSVYEQYF.

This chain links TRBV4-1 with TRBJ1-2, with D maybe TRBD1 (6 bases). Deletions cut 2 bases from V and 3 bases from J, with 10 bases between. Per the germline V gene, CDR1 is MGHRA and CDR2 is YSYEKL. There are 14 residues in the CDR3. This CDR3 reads CASSQQGIDYGYTF. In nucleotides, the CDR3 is TGCGCCAGCAGCCAACAGGGGATCGACTATGGCTACACCTTC.

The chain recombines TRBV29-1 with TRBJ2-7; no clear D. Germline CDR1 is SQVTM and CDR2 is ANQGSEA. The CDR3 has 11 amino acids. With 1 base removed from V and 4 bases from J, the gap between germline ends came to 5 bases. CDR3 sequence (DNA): TGCAGCGTTGAAGCCTCTTACGAGCAGTACTTC. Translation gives CSVEASYEQYF.

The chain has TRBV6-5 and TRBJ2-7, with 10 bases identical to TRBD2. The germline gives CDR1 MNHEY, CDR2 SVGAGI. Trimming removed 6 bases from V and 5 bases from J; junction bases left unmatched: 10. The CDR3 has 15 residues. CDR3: CASSRPTSGVDEQYF. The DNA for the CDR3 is TGTGCCAGCAGCCGTCCCACTAGCGGGGTCGACGAGCAGTACTTC.

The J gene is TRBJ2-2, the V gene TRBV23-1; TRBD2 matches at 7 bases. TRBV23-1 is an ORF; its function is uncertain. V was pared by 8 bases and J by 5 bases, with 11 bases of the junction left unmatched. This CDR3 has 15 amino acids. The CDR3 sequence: CASSRPGGLTGELFF. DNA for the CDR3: TGCGCCAGCTCCCGACCGGGGGGACTGACCGGGGAGCTGTTTTTT.